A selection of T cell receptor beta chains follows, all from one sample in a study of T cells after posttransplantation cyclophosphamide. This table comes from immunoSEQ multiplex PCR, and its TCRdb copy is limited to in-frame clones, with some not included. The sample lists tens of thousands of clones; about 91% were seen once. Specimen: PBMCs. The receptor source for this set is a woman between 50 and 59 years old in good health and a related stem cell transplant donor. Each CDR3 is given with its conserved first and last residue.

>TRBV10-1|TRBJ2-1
CASSAQGGEQFF
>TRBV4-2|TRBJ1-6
CASSPRVENSPLHF
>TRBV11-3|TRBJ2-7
CASSLDDNSYEQYF
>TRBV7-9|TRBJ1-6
CASSLNRVNSPLHF
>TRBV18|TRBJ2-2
CASSSTTGVPTRELFF
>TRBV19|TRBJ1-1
CASSRGTGGVVATEAFF
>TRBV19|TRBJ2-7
CASKGTGQGAHEQYF
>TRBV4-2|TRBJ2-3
CASSQAQGAGTDTQYF
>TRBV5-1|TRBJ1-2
CASSLSRIANYGYTF
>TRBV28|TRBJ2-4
CASTRENIQYF
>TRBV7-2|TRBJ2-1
CASSTSGLAGYNEQFF
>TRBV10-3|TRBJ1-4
CAISEYRELDEKLFF
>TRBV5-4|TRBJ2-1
CASSLSGSYNEQFF
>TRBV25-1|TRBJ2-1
CASSSRGGTYNEQFF
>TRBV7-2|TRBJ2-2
CASSSQGGSGELFF
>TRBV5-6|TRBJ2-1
CASRPRGSLARAHNEQFF
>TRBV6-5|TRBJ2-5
CASRVAGGPWETQYF
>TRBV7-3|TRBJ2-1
CASSLTGVSYNEQFF
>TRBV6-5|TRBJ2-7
CASSDLAGEYGEQYF
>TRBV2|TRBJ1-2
CARRPSDADYGYTF
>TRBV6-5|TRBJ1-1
CASSYGGGEAFF
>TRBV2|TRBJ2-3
CASSGTEIYTDTQYF